Shown below are 18 T cell receptor beta chains from a single sample sequenced in a study of Tregs in tolerant kidney transplant recipients. TCRdb keeps only in-frame clones here, not all; method: immunoSEQ multiplex PCR. The data hold around 70,000 clones, with roughly 92% observed a single time. The input for sequencing was CD8+ T cells from blood, taken before the transplant. These TCRs come from a human donor who received a combined kidney and bone marrow transplant.

The V gene is TRBV7-9, the J gene TRBJ1-2; D might be TRBD1 (5 bases). Trimming shortened V by 5 bases and J by 2 bases, and 18 bases separated the two germline ends. The CDR3 consists of 16 residues. The germline CDR1 and CDR2 sequences are SEHNR and FQNEAQ (reference sequence). The CDR3 bases are TGTGCCAGCAGCCCTCCGGGGGGGGGAGTAAACTATGGCTACACCTTC. Protein: CASSPPGGGVNYGYTF.

V is TRBV9 and J is TRBJ1-2, with TRBD1 identical over 7 bases. Per germline, CDR1 SGDLS and CDR2 YYNGEE. There are 14 residues in the CDR3. After removal of 3 bases from V and 4 bases from J, the junction contained 6 bases not matched to a gene. CDR3: CASSGGGGAYGYTF. The DNA for the CDR3 is TGTGCCAGCAGCGGAGGAGGGGGCGCCTATGGCTACACCTTC. Full variable domain (remainder filled in from reference TRBV9 and TRBJ1-2): DSGVTQTPKHLITATGQRVTLRCSPRSGDLSVYWYQQSLDQGLQFLIQYYNGEERAKGNILERFSAQQFPDLHSELNLSSLELGDSALYFCASSGGGGAYGYTFGSGTRLTVV.

This sequence joins TRBV29-1 and TRBJ2-2; TRBD1 matches at 9 bases. The ends lost 6 bases at V and 4 bases at J; junction bases unmatched: 6. The CDR3 consists of 14 residues. Germline values: CDR1 SQVTM, CDR2 ANQGSEA. CDR3 in DNA: TGCAGCGTATTGGACAGGGGAGGCACCGGGGAGCTGTTTTTT. Its protein product is CSVLDRGGTGELFF.

The chain has TRBV4-2 and TRBJ1-4, with D perhaps matching TRBD1 (6 bases). Germline V gene lookup returns CDR1 LGHNA and CDR2 YNFKEQ. The CDR3 loop spans 17 amino acids. The V and J ends lost 0 bases and 2 bases respectively, with 13 bases between them. In DNA, the CDR3 is TGTGCCAGCAGCCAAGAGTCTTACAGGGACACTAATGAAAAACTGTTTTTT. Amino acids: CASSQESYRDTNEKLFF.

This clone is a singleton in its sample. CDR3 sequence: CASSQEYSIGGQGGEYGYTF. CDR3 nucleotides: TGTGCCAGCAGCCAAGAGTATAGTATTGGGGGACAGGGAGGAGAGTATGGCTACACCTTC. The chain joins TRBV4-2 to TRBJ1-2, with 9 bases aligning to TRBD1. CDR1 is LGHNA, CDR2 YNFKEQ, per germline. V lost 0 bases, J lost 5 bases, and 19 bases stayed unmatched. This CDR3 spans 20 amino acids.

The table lists this clone with a count of one. The genes are TRBV7-2 and TRBJ2-7, with unresolved D. Germline V lookup: CDR1 SGHTA, CDR2 FQGNSA. The CDR3 has 14 amino acids. The V gene lost 1 base and the J gene lost 1 base, with 8 bases spanning the gap. The CDR3 sequence is CASSLGAGSYEQYF. CDR3 bases: TGTGCCAGCAGCTTAGGGGCCGGATCCTACGAGCAGTACTTC.

This chain joins TRBV6-5 and TRBJ2-1; no clear D. Trimming took 2 bases from V and 8 from J, leaving 16 bases between them. The germline CDR1 and CDR2 sequences are MNHEY and SVGAGI. The CDR3 is 15 residues long. CDR3 sequence (DNA): TGTGCCAGCAGTTACCCCGAGGATATGTTACATGAGCAGTTCTTC. Its translation: CASSYPEDMLHEQFF.

For this clone: In the same sample, other DNA sequences code for this CDR3. This sequence joins TRBV13 and TRBJ2-3, with 9 bases lining up with TRBD1. Trimming took 5 bases from V and 4 from J; bases not matched to a gene: 4. The length of the CDR3 is 14 residues. The germline V gene has CDR1 PRHDT and CDR2 FYEKMQ (reference sequence). CDR3 sequence reads: CASSLGQGADTQYF. CDR3 nucleotides: TGTGCCAGCAGCCTGGGACAGGGAGCAGATACGCAGTATTTT.

This chain uses TRBV9 with TRBJ2-5, with D possibly being TRBD2 (5 bases). The J call could be wrong; TRBJ2-7 is a better fit for the DNA end. This CDR3 spans 12 amino acids. The germline V gene encodes CDR1 SGDLS and CDR2 YYNGEE. CDR3 amino acids: CASSPEGYEQYF. The CDR3 nucleotides read TGTGCCAGCAGCCCTGAGGGCTACGAGCAGTACTTC.

The table lists this clone with a count of one. The chain employs TRBV4-1 and TRBJ2-2; 9 bases agree with TRBD2. The trim removed 3 bases at V and 7 bases at J, leaving 9 bases unmatched. Germline CDR1 MGHRA, CDR2 YSYEKL. This CDR3 comprises 16 residues. The CDR3 here is CASSQATGLAIGELFF. In DNA form, the CDR3 reads TGCGCCAGCAGCCAGGCCACAGGACTAGCGATCGGGGAGCTGTTTTTT.

The chain couples TRBV27 to TRBJ1-1, with 7 bases fitting TRBD1. This CDR3 region has 17 residues. CDR1 and CDR2 from the germline V gene are MNHEY and SMNVEV (reference sequence). The ends lost 1 base at V and 2 bases at J; junction bases unmatched: 10. The CDR3 reads CASSLLPGTVDNTEAFF. In DNA form, the CDR3 reads TGTGCCAGCAGTTTATTGCCAGGGACAGTCGATAACACTGAAGCTTTCTTT.

The chain couples TRBV7-9 to TRBJ2-1; TRBD2 is a possible D gene (6 bases). Trimming shortened V by 5 bases and J by 6 bases, and 11 bases separated the two germline ends. Germline V gives CDR1 SEHNR, CDR2 FQNEAQ (reference sequence). This CDR3 is built from 13 residues. This CDR3 reads CASSPGLSNEQFF. The CDR3 DNA is TGTGCCAGCAGCCCCGGACTATCCAATGAGCAGTTCTTC.

The gene calls are TRBV27 and TRBJ2-7; TRBD1 matches at 7 bases. Germline lookup yields CDR1 MNHEY and CDR2 SMNVEV (reference sequence). V was pared by 5 bases and J by 0 bases, with 7 bases of the junction left unmatched. This CDR3 contains 15 residues. As DNA, the CDR3 is TGTGCCAGCAGTATGGACAGGATCAGCTCCTACGAGCAGTACTTC. Its protein is CASSMDRISSYEQYF.

This chain links TRBV20-1 with TRBJ2-1, with D perhaps matching TRBD2 (6 bases). From germline, CDR1 is DFQATT and CDR2 SNEGSKA (reference sequence). There are 11 residues in the CDR3. Trimming left V 0 bases short and J 12 bases short, with 9 bases between. CDR3 coding DNA: TGCAGTGCTAGAGATATGGGACTGCAGTTCTTC. Translating it yields CSARDMGLQFF.

This clone was seen more than once but under ten times. The chain recombines TRBV9 with TRBJ1-2, with TRBD1 as a possible D gene (6 bases). V gave up 3 bases and J gave up 1 base, with 25 bases separating them. The CDR3 covers 19 residues. Germline values: CDR1 SGDLS, CDR2 YYNGEE. CDR3 sequence reads: CASSGEGAGQPLINYGYTF. The CDR3 DNA is TGTGCCAGCAGCGGAGAGGGCGCAGGACAGCCCCTGATTAACTATGGCTACACCTTC.

The chain couples TRBV11-2 to TRBJ1-2; 8 bases line up with TRBD1. Germline V lookup: CDR1 SGHAT, CDR2 FQNNGV. The V and J ends lost 3 bases and 4 bases, in that order; junction bases with no gene match: 4. The CDR3 extends over 14 amino acids. CDR3 in DNA: TGTGCCAGCAGCTTTATGACAGGGGCCTATGGCTACACCTTC. The encoded protein is CASSFMTGAYGYTF.

Turning to this clone: Germline is not matched at one junction end, which may reflect a read error. Other DNA sequences of this sample code for an identical CDR3. The chain is built from TRBV27 and TRBJ1-6; possible D gene TRBD1, 6 bases. The CDR3 totals 14 residues. CDR1 is MNHEY and CDR2 is SMNVEV in the germline V gene (reference sequence). The CDR3 region has the DNA TGTGCCAGCAGCATAACAGGGTCCAATTCCCCCCTCCACTTT. This sequence encodes CASSITGSNSPLHF.

The rearrangement uses TRBV13 and TRBJ2-2; D might be TRBD1 (6 bases). Germline V lookup: CDR1 PRHDT, CDR2 FYEKMQ (reference sequence). V lost 5 bases to trimming and J lost 3 bases, with 13 bases between them. The CDR3 covers 15 residues. As DNA, the CDR3 is TGTGCCAGCAGCCTACCGGGACACGACACCGGGGAGCTGTTTTTT. Its translation is CASSLPGHDTGELFF. The full variable domain, with the rest looked up from reference TRBV13 and TRBJ2-2, is AAGVIQSPRHLIKEKRETATLKCYPIPRHDTVYWYQQGPGQDPQFLISFYEKMQSDKGSIPDRFSAQQFSDYHSELNMSSLELGDSALYFCASSLPGHDTGELFFGEGSRLTVL.